Listed here is a single T cell receptor (beta chain). The data were taken from a study of read filtering for tumor transcriptome and immune sequencing. Across the study: Among patients, some 17 were male and about 15 female, aged about 40 to 90 (mean around 68). Per sample, TCR-region reads ranged about 4 to 10.27 million by IR-seq, roughly 75 to 1273 by RNA-seq.

Trimming removed 1 base from V and 5 bases from J; junction bases left unmatched: 4. Germline CDR1 reads DFQATT; CDR2 reads SNEGSKA (reference sequence). The CDR3 contains 14 residues. This library used roughly 400 ng RNA and molecular barcoded adaptors spanning alpha/delta and beta/gamma chains. TCRdb analysed the reads with MiXCR anew, one entry per CDR3 protein. The sample records about 57,000 distinct CDR3 sequences, 20% to 25% being singletons. This receptor was identified in a donor at least 40 years old with multiple myeloma. The chain combines TRBV20-1 with TRBJ1-5; 8 positions match TRBD1. Sequencing input: a population of CD138-negative cells sorted from bone marrow. CDR3 in amino acids: CSARGSGGDQPQHF. Here the CDR3 DNA reads TGCAGTGCTAGAGGTTCAGGGGGCGATCAGCCCCAGCATTTT.